Presented here are 17 T cell receptor beta chains from one specimen sequenced in a study of shared T cell receptors in the human thymus. Clones were sequenced by immunoSEQ multiplex PCR, and TCRdb holds only the in-frame ones, with some missing. The table lists roughly 410,000 clones, 95% of them singletons. Specimen: thymocytes. Source of these receptors: a human donor.

V gene TRBV7-2 combines with J gene TRBJ2-7, with 7 bases identical to TRBD2. CDR1 is SGHTA, CDR2 FQGNSA, per germline. The CDR3 sequence is 14 residues long. V lost 4 bases to trimming and J lost 0 bases; unmatched junction nucleotides: 3. The CDR3, as DNA: TGTGCCAGCAGCTCGGGACTACCCTCCTACGAGCAGTACTTC. Amino acids: CASSSGLPSYEQYF.

The rearrangement uses TRBV18 and TRBJ2-5, with D uncertain. Germline loops: CDR1 KGHSH, CDR2 LQKENI. This CDR3 spans 16 amino acids. Deletions cut 3 bases from V and 1 base from J, with 15 bases between. CDR3 in amino acids: CASSPPPLALQETQYF. CDR3 DNA: TGTGCCAGCTCACCGCCCCCCCTTGCCCTCCAAGAGACCCAGTACTTC.

The chain is built from TRBV5-1 and TRBJ2-1; the match to TRBD2 covers 8 bases. With V trimmed by 1 base and J by 4 bases, 4 bases remained unmatched. The CDR3 contains 15 residues. The germline V gene has CDR1 SGHRS and CDR2 YFSETQ. In DNA, the CDR3 is TGCGCCAGCAGCTTGAGAGCGGGAGAATACAATGAGCAGTTCTTC. Translated: CASSLRAGEYNEQFF. Looking up the rest from reference TRBV5-1 and TRBJ2-1 gives the full variable domain: KAGVTQTPRYLIKTRGQQVTLSCSPISGHRSVSWYQQTPGQGLQFLFEYFSETQRNKGNFPGRFSGRQFSNSRSEMNVSTLELGDSALYLCASSLRAGEYNEQFFGPGTRLTVL.

This clone was found once. The chain is built from TRBV6-5 and TRBJ2-5; D gene uncertain. Trimming cost V 4 bases and J 3 bases, with 18 bases left between them. CDR3 length: 16 amino acids. Per germline, CDR1 MNHEY and CDR2 SVGAGI. As DNA, the CDR3 is TGTGCCAGCAGTTTGGGTCTACTCTCACTCAAAGAGACCCAGTACTTC. Translating gives CASSLGLLSLKETQYF.

The V gene is TRBV1, the J gene TRBJ1-4. TRBV1 is described as a pseudogene. CDR3 size: 12 residues. The CDR3 sequence: CTSIASNEKLFF. The CDR3 coding sequence is TGCACCAGCATAGCCTCCAATGAAAAACTGTTTTTT.

V usage is TRBV18 and J usage is TRBJ1-1, with D maybe TRBD1 (5 bases). Trimming removed 6 bases from V and 8 bases from J, with 28 bases in between. The germline V gene has CDR1 KGHSH and CDR2 LQKENI. CDR3 length: 17 amino acids. The CDR3 is CASSPETQQVFGVEAFF. The CDR3 DNA reads as TGTGCCAGCTCGCCCGAAACTCAACAGGTTTTCGGCGTGGAAGCTTTCTTT.

This chain uses TRBV9 with TRBJ2-1; 10 bases are shared with TRBD2. V was clipped by 6 bases and J by 1 base; unmatched bases: 4. CDR1 is SGDLS and CDR2 is YYNGEE in the germline V gene. The CDR3 loop spans 15 amino acids. CDR3 residues: CASTLAGVSYNEQFF. CDR3 DNA: TGTGCCAGCACCCTAGCGGGAGTATCCTACAATGAGCAGTTCTTC.

The chain carries TRBV5-1 and TRBJ2-7; D possibly corresponds to TRBD1 (6 bases). The CDR3 consists of 14 residues. Per the germline V gene, CDR1 is SGHRS and CDR2 is YFSETQ. V was shortened by 4 bases and J by 3 bases, with 14 bases between the two germline ends. The CDR3 region is CASSVSQGGYEQYF. CDR3 bases: TGCGCCAGCAGCGTATCACAGGGTGGCTACGAGCAGTACTTC.

This rearrangement joins TRBV19 to TRBJ2-3; D perhaps matches TRBD1 (5 bases). CDR1 and CDR2 (germline): LNHDA, SQIVND (reference sequence). Trimming cost V 3 bases and J 0 bases, with 10 bases left between them. CDR3 length equals 15 residues. CDR3 region: CASSIVTDSTDTQYF. In nucleotides, the CDR3 is TGTGCCAGTAGTATTGTGACAGATAGCACAGATACGCAGTATTTT.

The V and J genes are TRBV2 and TRBJ2-5; 8 bases agree with TRBD1. Trimming removed 5 bases from V and 4 bases from J; junction bases left unmatched: 12. The CDR3 is 16 amino acids. Germline V lookup: CDR1 SNHLY, CDR2 FYNNEI. The CDR3 coding sequence is TGTGCCAGCAGTTCCCTACGGCAGGGGGCAGGAGAGACCCAGTACTTC. Its protein product is CASSSLRQGAGETQYF.

The rearrangement joins TRBV6-6 to TRBJ2-1, with no clear D. Trimming removed 2 bases from V and 7 bases from J, with 15 bases in between. This CDR3 is 15 amino acids long. Germline CDR1 is MNHNY and CDR2 is SVGAGI (reference sequence). This chain's CDR3 is CASSYPGPAGNEQFF. CDR3 sequence (DNA): TGTGCCAGCAGTTACCCTGGACCAGCCGGGAATGAGCAGTTCTTC.

The chain links TRBV11-2 to TRBJ1-1, with D possibly being TRBD1 (6 bases). Germline CDR1 is SGHAT and CDR2 is FQNNGV. The ends were cut back, 5 bases at V and 10 bases at J, with 14 bases in the middle. The CDR3 sequence is 12 residues long. In DNA, the CDR3 is TGTGCCAGCAGCCAGGGAGGGGGTGTAGCTTTCTTT. Residues: CASSQGGGVAFF.

The rearrangement joins TRBV20-1 to TRBJ2-1; D gene unclear. CDR3 length equals 11 residues. CDR1 is DFQATT and CDR2 is SNEGSKA in the germline V gene (reference sequence). V lost 6 bases to trimming and J lost 6 bases, with 9 bases between them. The CDR3 DNA reads TGCAGTGCCGGCGTAGGCAATGAGCAGTTCTTC. Residues: CSAGVGNEQFF.

This sequence joins TRBV10-3 and TRBJ2-5; 7 bases fit TRBD1. With 4 bases clipped from V and 3 bases from J, the junction kept 2 bases outside the gene matches. The CDR3 runs to 13 residues. Germline lookup yields CDR1 ENHRY and CDR2 SYGVKD. CDR3 in DNA: TGTGCCATCAGTGCCGGGACAGAAGAGACCCAGTACTTC. This translates into CAISAGTEETQYF.

This clone has only one observation. This chain uses TRBV28 with TRBJ1-4, with D uncertain. The germline V gene has CDR1 MDHEN and CDR2 SYDVKM. The CDR3 has 17 residues. Trimming pared 3 bases from V and 0 bases from J, leaving 14 bases between. In DNA form, the CDR3 reads TGTGCCAGCAGTTTTCAGGTTTATGAGACAACTAATGAAAAACTGTTTTTT. Residues: CASSFQVYETTNEKLFF.

V and J are TRBV11-2 and TRBJ2-1, with 9 positions matching TRBD2. This CDR3 contains 18 residues. V trimming: 3 bases; J trimming: 5 bases; junction bases outside the gene matches: 14. Germline V CDR1 and CDR2: SGHAT, FQNNGV. DNA for the CDR3: TGTGCCAGCAGCTTGGGGCTAGCGGGGACGCCCGGTAACAATGAGCAGTTCTTC. Translating gives CASSLGLAGTPGNNEQFF. The variable domain in full, with the rest retrieved from reference TRBV11-2 and TRBJ2-1, is EAGVAQSPRYKIIEKRQSVAFWCNPISGHATLYWYQQILGQGPKLLIQFQNNGVVDDSQLPKDRFSAERLKGVDSTLKIQPAKLEDSAVYLCASSLGLAGTPGNNEQFFGPGTRLTVL.

J is TRBJ2-7 and V is TRBV5-6; D is undetermined. With 1 base removed from V and 5 bases from J, the gap between germline ends came to 7 bases. Germline CDR1 reads SGHDT; CDR2 reads YYEEEE. The CDR3 spans 12 residues. The CDR3 loop is CASSLYRDEQYF. For the CDR3, the DNA is TGTGCCAGCAGCTTGTACAGAGACGAGCAGTACTTC. The full variable domain, in which reference TRBV5-6 and TRBJ2-7 provide the parts outside the CDR3, is DAGVTQSPTHLIKTRGQQVTLRCSPKSGHDTVSWYQQALGQGPQFIFQYYEEEERQRGNFPDRFSGHQFPNYSSELNVNALLLGDSALYLCASSLYRDEQYFGPGTRLTVT.